This TCR beta chain derives from a study of cytomegalovirus exposure and HLA in healthy donors. Study findings and constraints: The authors listed over 150 TCR beta chains as cytomegalovirus-associated. TCR beta sequences reportedly predicted most subjects' HLA-A and HLA-B alleles accurately.

The sample holds a few counts of this clone. Its target is unknown. Germline assignment: CDR1 SGHTA and CDR2 FQGTGA. V was pared by 8 bases and J by 9 bases, with 11 bases of the junction left unmatched. The CDR3 runs to 16 residues. PCR involved 60 Vbeta and 13 Jbeta primers. Profiling relied on immunoSEQ multiplex PCR, and the TCRdb table lists in-frame clones only, not all of them. This sample yields approximately 100,000 clones, of which over 60% are seen a single time; around 9.9% belongs to the top ten. The TCR comes from a man aged 35-49 years in good health and CMV-seropositive. Sequencing used PBMCs. The chain combines TRBV7-3 with TRBJ2-1; 15 bases are shared with TRBD2. CDR3 region: CASSLGLAGGQSEQFF. In DNA form, the CDR3 reads TGTGCCAGCTCCTTAGGACTAGCGGGGGGGCAAAGTGAGCAGTTCTTC.